This TCR beta chain was found in a study of neurological immune-mediated disorders. 5'RACE with 10-nucleotide random UMIs produced the cDNA. TCRdb ran MiXCR on the 5' RACE reads and lists one entry per CDR3 protein. The table lists 59,000 or so distinct CDR3 sequences, roughly an eighth of them singletons. Regarding the study as a whole: TCR-beta repertoires seemed private in all groups, with no expanded CDR3 amino acid sequences shared. The highest TCR clonal expansion occurred in HTLV-1-associated myelopathy; multiple sclerosis fell below healthy controls.

This CDR3 has 16 residues. Germline lookup yields CDR1 MGHRA and CDR2 YSYEKL. With V trimmed by 3 bases and J by 0 bases, 4 bases remained unmatched. This clonotype was counted ten times or more. The antigen is not known. V is TRBV4-1 and J is TRBJ2-1, with 8 positions matching TRBD1. The sequence came from a woman aged 55-75 years with HTLV-1-associated myelopathy (HAM/TSP). Sequencing used PBMCs. CDR3 nucleotides: TGCGCCAGCAGCCAGTTAGGGACAGGCTCCTACAATGAGCAGTTCTTC. This translates into CASSQLGTGSYNEQFF.